The 3 T cell receptor beta chains listed next were all sequenced from one sample in a study of identical twins. Via MiXCR, TCRdb re-called the 5' RACE reads, giving one row per CDR3 protein. The profile shows 550,000 to 700,000 distinct CDR3 sequences, over 20% of them singletons. A further study also used this sample, focusing on T cells expressing NK-cell markers.

The sample was PBMCs. The source of these receptors is a woman younger than 30 in good health.

The CDR3 sequence is CATSDFQDTQYF. The CDR3 DNA is TGTGCCACCAGTGATTTTCAAGATACGCAGTATTTT. The rearrangement uses TRBV24-1 and TRBJ2-3, with D uncertain. The V end lost 1 base, the J end lost 5 bases, and 3 bases lay between the germline ends. Germline CDR1 KGHDR, CDR2 SFDVKD. This CDR3 has 12 residues.

This sequence joins TRBV6-1 and TRBJ2-4; possibly TRBD1 or TRBD2 for D (5 bases each). The germline V and J ends were trimmed by 11 bases and 0 bases, with 14 bases remaining between them. The CDR3 has 14 residues. Per germline, CDR1 MNHNS and CDR2 SASEGT. The CDR3 reads CAAGASLAKNIQYF. The CDR3 DNA sequence: TGTGCCGCCGGGGCATCTCTAGCCAAAAACATTCAGTACTTC.

This clonotype was picked up a small number of times. V is TRBV15 and J is TRBJ2-7; 7 bases are a match to TRBD1. Unmatched junction bases numbered 3, after V lost 1 base and J lost 3 bases. The CDR3 is 14 amino acids. Looked up from germline, CDR1 is LNHNV and CDR2 is YYDKDF (reference sequence). The CDR3 loop is CATSRGGTDYEQYF. The DNA for the CDR3 is TGTGCCACCAGCAGAGGGGGGACAGACTACGAGCAGTACTTC.